The entry below gives a single T cell receptor (beta chain) sequence along with its context. Original methodology: Counts of nucleated cells, estimated from reference gene primer amplification, were obtained. Clones were sequenced by immunoSEQ multiplex PCR, and TCRdb holds only the in-frame ones, with some missing. V and J calls plus clone size are reproduced from that table; the DNA served to infer D and trimming. This table holds some 240,000 clones, around nine tenths found once. The V gene's germline CDR1 is MNHEY and CDR2 SMNVEV (reference sequence). V was clipped by 5 bases and J by 9 bases; unmatched bases: 12. CDR3 length: 14 amino acids. The sample is drawn from a study of blood T cell repertoires in COVID-19. Study as a whole: Collection of acute and convalescent COVID-19 samples took place in the United States, Italy and Spain. T cells, B-cell-depleted T cells, or PBMCs provided the cDNA or gDNA that served as material.

The sequencing input was peripheral blood. This sequence originates from a man in his sixties who had recovered from COVID-19. The chain employs TRBV27 and TRBJ2-7; 8 nucleotides agree with TRBD1. The CDR3 loop reads CASSGDRSTRGQYF. The DNA for the CDR3 is TGTGCCAGCAGTGGGGACAGGTCGACCCGCGGGCAGTACTTC.